These 14 T cell receptor beta chains were sequenced from one sample in a study of beta chain features in type 1 diabetes. As every portion of the isolated RNA was reverse transcribed, the sequencing read expressed TCRB transcripts. Some clones are missing from TCRdb's copy, which holds only in-frame ones; the method was immunoSEQ multiplex PCR. The table lists a few hundred thousand clones, 25% to 30% of them singletons. The specimen was central memory CD4+ T cells from blood. The receptor set was obtained from a man aged 30 to 39 in good health.

This chain links TRBV5-6 with TRBJ2-1, with D possibly matching TRBD2 (5 bases). Germline V gene lookup returns CDR1 SGHDT and CDR2 YYEEEE. This CDR3 has 15 amino acids. The V gene lost 1 base and the J gene lost 7 bases, with 15 bases spanning the gap. The CDR3 loop reads CASSLRIPSGNEQFF. CDR3 coding DNA: TGTGCCAGCAGCTTGCGAATCCCCTCGGGGAATGAGCAGTTCTTC.

Only a few counts were recorded for this clone. This chain links TRBV4-2 with TRBJ2-7; 9 bases align to TRBD1. The germline V gene encodes CDR1 LGHNA and CDR2 YNFKEQ. The trim removed 2 bases at V and 7 bases at J, leaving 9 bases unmatched. This CDR3 has 15 residues. DNA for the CDR3: TGTGCCAGCAGCCAAACGGGACAGGGATCGGAAGAGCAGTACTTC. This codes for CASSQTGQGSEEQYF.

The rearrangement links TRBV10-3 to TRBJ2-1, with TRBD1 matching 7 bases. The V gene's germline CDR1 is ENHRY and CDR2 SYGVKD. The V gene end was trimmed by 0 bases and the J gene end by 9 bases; junction bases not matched to a gene: 5. This CDR3 has 14 amino acids. CDR3 coding DNA: TGTGCCATCAGTGAGTCGAGGGGGCTCGGTGAGCAGTTCTTC. Residues: CAISESRGLGEQFF.

This clone has only a few counts. This chain joins TRBV7-2 and TRBJ2-3; D gene unclear. Trimming pared 10 bases from V and 2 bases from J, leaving 10 bases between. This CDR3 contains 12 residues. The germline V gene has CDR1 SGHTA and CDR2 FQGNSA. This CDR3 reads CATGSSTDTQYF. The DNA of the CDR3 is TGTGCCACGGGCAGCTCCACAGATACGCAGTATTTT.

This clone appeared many times. The V call is TRBV25-1, the J call TRBJ1-1; the D is unclear. This CDR3 comprises 13 residues. Per the germline V gene, CDR1 is MGHDK and CDR2 is SYGVNS. V dropped 4 bases and J dropped 1 base, with 7 bases sitting between them. CDR3 sequence (DNA): TGTGCCAGCAGTGGGACGTGGAACACTGAAGCTTTCTTT. Protein: CASSGTWNTEAFF.

In its sample, this clone was seen a few times. V is TRBV5-6 and J is TRBJ2-7; no clear D. The germline V gene has CDR1 SGHDT and CDR2 YYEEEE. Trimming removed 0 bases at V and 2 bases at J, with 12 bases between. The CDR3 is 15 amino acids. The CDR3 sequence is CASSLGHLGTYEQYF. CDR3 in DNA: TGTGCCAGCAGCTTGGGCCATTTAGGGACCTACGAGCAGTACTTC.

The V and J genes are TRBV27 and TRBJ2-1; perhaps TRBD1 as D (6 bases). Germline values: CDR1 MNHEY, CDR2 SMNVEV (reference sequence). CDR3 length: 15 amino acids. With 3 bases removed from V and 9 bases from J, the gap between germline ends came to 18 bases. DNA of the CDR3: TGTGCCAGCAGTTTTTACAGGGACATATCAGTTGAGCAGTTCTTC. Its translation: CASSFYRDISVEQFF.

This clone was counted a few times. The chain is built from TRBV11-2 and TRBJ1-1; D unclear. The CDR3 totals 15 residues. The germline CDR1 and CDR2 sequences are SGHAT and FQNNGV. Deletions cut 5 bases from V and 4 bases from J, with 17 bases between. CDR3 bases: TGTGCCAGCAGCACAATGACGGGTGGGATCACTGAAGCTTTCTTT. Protein sequence: CASSTMTGGITEAFF.

This chain connects TRBV30 to TRBJ1-2; TRBD1 matches 7 bases. Germline CDR1 and CDR2: GTSNPN and SVGIG (reference sequence). J lost 4 bases, V lost 3 bases, and 11 bases had no gene match. The length of the CDR3 is 15 residues. The CDR3 loop reads CAWSGEEGALYGYTF. In DNA form, the CDR3 reads TGTGCCTGGAGCGGAGAGGAGGGGGCACTCTATGGCTACACCTTC.

CDR3 nucleotide sequence: TGCGCCAGCAGCTTGGGACTAGCGGGGACCCCCTCCAACTACAATGAGCAGTTCTTC. This gives the protein CASSLGLAGTPSNYNEQFF. This chain uses TRBV5-1 with TRBJ2-1, with 11 bases aligning to TRBD2. The CDR3 spans 19 residues. Trimming removed 0 bases from V and 3 bases from J; junction bases left unmatched: 11. The germline V gene encodes CDR1 SGHRS and CDR2 YFSETQ.

V is TRBV19 and J is TRBJ2-7; TRBD1 might be the D (6 bases). CDR1 and CDR2 (germline): LNHDA, SQIVND (reference sequence). The CDR3 totals 15 residues. Trimming shortened V by 1 base and J by 1 base, and 11 bases separated the two germline ends. CDR3 residues: CASSIARGPSYEQYF. The CDR3 bases are TGTGCCAGTAGTATAGCCAGGGGCCCGTCCTACGAGCAGTACTTC. The entire variable domain, with the rest obtained from reference TRBV19 and TRBJ2-7, is as follows: DGGITQSPKYLFRKEGQNVTLSCEQNLNHDAMYWYRQDPGQGLRLIYYSQIVNDFQKGDIAEGYSVSREKKESFPLTVTSAQKNPTAFYLCASSIARGPSYEQYFGPGTRLTVT.

This clone was seen many times. The chain combines TRBV9 with TRBJ2-4, with TRBD2 matching 7 bases. CDR1 and CDR2 from the germline V gene are SGDLS and YYNGEE. Trimming cost V 0 bases and J 1 base; bases outside gene matches: 10. CDR3 length: 18 residues. In DNA, the CDR3 is TGTGCCAGCAGCGTAGATCAGGGAGGGTCCGCGGCCAAAAACATTCAGTACTTC. Translated, it gives CASSVDQGGSAAKNIQYF.

This clone has a handful of counts. CDR3 nucleotides: TGTGCCAGCAGCTTAGACGCGACAGGGGCAGGCTACACCTTC. Translation gives CASSLDATGAGYTF. V gene TRBV11-2 combines with J gene TRBJ1-2; 8 bases map to TRBD1. Trimming took 0 bases from V and 8 from J; bases not matched to a gene: 5. From germline, CDR1 is SGHAT and CDR2 FQNNGV. The CDR3 is 14 amino acids.

This clone has just a few counts. J is TRBJ2-5 and V is TRBV30; maybe TRBD1 (6 bases). CDR3 length: 14 residues. Trimming removed 8 bases from V and 3 bases from J, with 19 bases in between. Looked up from germline, CDR1 is GTSNPN and CDR2 is SVGIG (reference sequence). The CDR3 DNA is TGTGCCCGGGCCGTAGGGGGTGGAAAAGAGACCCAGTACTTC. Encoded protein: CARAVGGGKETQYF.